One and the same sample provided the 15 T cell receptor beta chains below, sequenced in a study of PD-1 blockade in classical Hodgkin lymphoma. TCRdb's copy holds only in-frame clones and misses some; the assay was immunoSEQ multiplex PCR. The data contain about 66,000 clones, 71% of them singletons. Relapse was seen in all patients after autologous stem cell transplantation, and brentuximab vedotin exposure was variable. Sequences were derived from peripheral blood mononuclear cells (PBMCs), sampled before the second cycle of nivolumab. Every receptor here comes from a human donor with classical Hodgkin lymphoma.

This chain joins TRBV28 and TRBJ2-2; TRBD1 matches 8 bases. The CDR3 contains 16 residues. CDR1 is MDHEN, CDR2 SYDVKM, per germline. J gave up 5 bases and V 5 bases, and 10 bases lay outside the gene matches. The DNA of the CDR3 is TGTGCCAGCAGTGCCCGGACAGGGATGGTGACCGGGGAGCTGTTTTTT. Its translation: CASSARTGMVTGELFF.

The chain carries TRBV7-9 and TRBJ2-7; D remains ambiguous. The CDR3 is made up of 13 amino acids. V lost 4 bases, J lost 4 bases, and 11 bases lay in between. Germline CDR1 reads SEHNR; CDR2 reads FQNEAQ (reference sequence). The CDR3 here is CASSSTGEYEQYF. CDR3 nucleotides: TGTGCCAGCAGCTCAACCGGAGAATACGAGCAGTACTTC. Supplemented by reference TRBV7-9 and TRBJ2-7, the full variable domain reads DTGVSQNPRHKITKRGQNVTFRCDPISEHNRLYWYRQTLGQGPEFLTYFQNEAQLEKSRLLSDRFSAERPKGSFSTLEIQRTEQGDSAMYLCASSSTGEYEQYFGPGTRLTVT.

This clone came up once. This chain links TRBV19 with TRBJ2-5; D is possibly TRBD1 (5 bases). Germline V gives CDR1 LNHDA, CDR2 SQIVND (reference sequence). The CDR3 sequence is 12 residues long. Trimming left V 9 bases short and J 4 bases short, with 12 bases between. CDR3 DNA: TGTGCCAGCGGGCCTGGGGCAGAGACCCAGTACTTC. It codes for CASGPGAETQYF.

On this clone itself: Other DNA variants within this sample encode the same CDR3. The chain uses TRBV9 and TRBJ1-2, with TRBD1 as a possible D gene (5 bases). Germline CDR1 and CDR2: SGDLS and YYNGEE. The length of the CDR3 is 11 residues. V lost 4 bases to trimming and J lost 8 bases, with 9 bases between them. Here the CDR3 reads CASSQPGGYTF. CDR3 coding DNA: TGTGCCAGCAGCCAGCCAGGGGGCTACACCTTC.

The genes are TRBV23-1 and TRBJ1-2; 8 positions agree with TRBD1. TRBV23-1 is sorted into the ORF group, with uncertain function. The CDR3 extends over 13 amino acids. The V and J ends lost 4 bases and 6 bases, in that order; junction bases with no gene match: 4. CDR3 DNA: TGCGCCAGCAGTCTACAGGGGGGGAATGGCTACACCTTC. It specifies CASSLQGGNGYTF.

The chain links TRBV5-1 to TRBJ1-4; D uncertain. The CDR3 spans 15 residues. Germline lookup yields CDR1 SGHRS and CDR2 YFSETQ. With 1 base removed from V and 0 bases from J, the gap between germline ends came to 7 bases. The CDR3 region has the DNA TGCGCCAGCAGCTTGAACACAGCAACTAATGAAAAACTGTTTTTT. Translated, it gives CASSLNTATNEKLFF.

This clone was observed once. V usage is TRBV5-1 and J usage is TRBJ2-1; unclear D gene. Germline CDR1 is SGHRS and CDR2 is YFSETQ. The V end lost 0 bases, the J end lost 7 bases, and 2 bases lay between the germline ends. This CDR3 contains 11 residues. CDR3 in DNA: TGCGCCAGCAGCTTGGGGAATGAGCAGTTCTTC. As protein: CASSLGNEQFF.

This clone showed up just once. CDR3 region: CASRTGGDYGYTF. The CDR3 DNA follows: TGTGCCAGCAGGACAGGGGGGGACTATGGCTACACCTTC. This chain uses TRBV28 with TRBJ1-2; 9 bases are shared with TRBD1. The V gene end was trimmed by 6 bases and the J gene end by 3 bases; junction bases not matched to a gene: 2. Germline lookup yields CDR1 MDHEN and CDR2 SYDVKM. The CDR3 is 13 amino acids.

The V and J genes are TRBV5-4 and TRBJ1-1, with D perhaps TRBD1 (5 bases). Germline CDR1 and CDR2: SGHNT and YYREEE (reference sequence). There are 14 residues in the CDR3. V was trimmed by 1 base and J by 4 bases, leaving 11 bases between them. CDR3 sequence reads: CASSLSGRGTEAFF. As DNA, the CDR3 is TGTGCCAGCAGCTTGTCAGGGCGTGGCACTGAAGCTTTCTTT.

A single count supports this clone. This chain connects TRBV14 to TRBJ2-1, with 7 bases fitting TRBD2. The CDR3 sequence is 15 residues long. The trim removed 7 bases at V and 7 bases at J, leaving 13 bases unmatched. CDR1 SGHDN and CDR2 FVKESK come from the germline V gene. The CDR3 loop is CASTPGGNMLNEQFF. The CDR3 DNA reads TGTGCCAGCACCCCCGGGGGGAATATGCTTAATGAGCAGTTCTTC.

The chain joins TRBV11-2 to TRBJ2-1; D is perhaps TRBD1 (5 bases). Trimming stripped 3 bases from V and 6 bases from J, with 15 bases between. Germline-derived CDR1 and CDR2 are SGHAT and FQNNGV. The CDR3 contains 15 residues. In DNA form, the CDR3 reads TGTGCCAGCAGCTTCCTCCAGGGTAACGTCAATGAGCAGTTCTTC. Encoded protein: CASSFLQGNVNEQFF.

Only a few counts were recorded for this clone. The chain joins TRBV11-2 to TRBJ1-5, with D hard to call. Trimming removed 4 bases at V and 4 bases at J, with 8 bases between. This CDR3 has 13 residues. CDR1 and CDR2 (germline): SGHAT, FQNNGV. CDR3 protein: CASSSQVNQPQHF. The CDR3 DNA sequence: TGTGCCAGCAGCTCCCAGGTAAATCAGCCCCAGCATTTT.

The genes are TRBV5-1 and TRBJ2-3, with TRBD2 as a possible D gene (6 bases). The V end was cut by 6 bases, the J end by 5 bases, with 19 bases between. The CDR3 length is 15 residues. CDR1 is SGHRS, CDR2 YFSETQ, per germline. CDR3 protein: CASKKGSGIGDTQYF. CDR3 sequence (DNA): TGCGCCAGCAAAAAAGGTAGCGGAATTGGAGATACGCAGTATTTT.

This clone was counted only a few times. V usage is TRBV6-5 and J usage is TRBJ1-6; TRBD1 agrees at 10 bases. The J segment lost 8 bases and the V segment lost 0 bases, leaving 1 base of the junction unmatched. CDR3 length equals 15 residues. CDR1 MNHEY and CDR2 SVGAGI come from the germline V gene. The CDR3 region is CASSYSDRGDSPLHF. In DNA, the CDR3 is TGTGCCAGCAGTTACTCGGACAGGGGGGATTCACCCCTCCACTTT.

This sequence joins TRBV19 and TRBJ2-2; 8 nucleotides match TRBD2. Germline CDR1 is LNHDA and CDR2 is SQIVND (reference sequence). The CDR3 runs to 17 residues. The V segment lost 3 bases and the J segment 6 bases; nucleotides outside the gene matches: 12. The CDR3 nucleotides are TGTGCCAGTAGTATCTTAGCGGGAAAAAAGGTTGCCGGGGAGCTGTTTTTT. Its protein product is CASSILAGKKVAGELFF.